Shown below are 15 T cell receptor beta chains from a single sample sequenced in a study of T cell repertoires in cytomegalovirus infection (dated by TCRdb to about 2019). TCRdb lists the instrument as Illumina HiSeq 1500. The public reads were quality trimmed at Q25 with fastp and then assembled into clones with MiXCR by TCRdb, keeping productive beta chains. Rows merge per CDR3 protein into single entries with the most common DNA and genes. The sample profile shows 570,000 or so distinct CDR3 sequences; 40% of them were found once. The ten largest make up around 50% of the sample. Antigen specificity for these receptors is unknown. The sample's treatment or condition label is to be understood as: in vitro stimulation with specific CMV peptide epitopes to enrich CMV-specific T cells. Source: cultured PBMCs, taken from culture after CMV antigen stimulation. Receptors were obtained from a human donor in good health (CMV status not recorded). Some clones in this sample may be carry-over from other donors' samples.

This chain connects TRBV10-3 to TRBJ1-2, with D uncertain. The length of the CDR3 is 14 residues. CDR1 ENHRY and CDR2 SYGVKD come from the germline V gene. The ends were cut back, 0 bases at V and 1 base at J, with 6 bases in the middle. The CDR3 spells CAISESKDNYGYTF. In DNA form, the CDR3 reads TGTGCCATCAGTGAGTCCAAGGATAACTATGGCTACACCTTC.

This clonotype was seen a handful of times. The chain has TRBV3-1 and TRBJ2-5; D unclear. From germline, CDR1 is LGHDT and CDR2 YNNKEL (reference sequence). The CDR3 length is 15 residues. V gave up 4 bases and J gave up 7 bases, with 19 bases separating them. The CDR3 protein is CASSPSEDLRGTQYF. DNA of the CDR3: TGTGCCAGCAGCCCATCGGAAGACCTAAGAGGGACCCAGTACTTC.

This clonotype was recorded a few times. The chain is built from TRBV7-6 and TRBJ2-7, with D perhaps being TRBD1 or TRBD2 (5 bases each). Trimming cost V 3 bases and J 1 base, with 19 bases left between them. Germline assignment: CDR1 SGHVS and CDR2 FNYEAQ. The CDR3 is 17 residues long. The chain's CDR3 is CASSFVDGGAGSYEQYF. In DNA, the CDR3 is TGTGCCAGCAGCTTTGTAGATGGAGGAGCAGGGTCCTACGAGCAGTACTTC.

The rearrangement links TRBV5-1 to TRBJ2-1, with 11 bases identical to TRBD2. Per germline, CDR1 SGHRS and CDR2 YFSETQ. This CDR3 spans 14 amino acids. The V segment lost 4 bases and the J segment 9 bases; nucleotides outside the gene matches: 6. CDR3 in DNA: TGCGCCAGCAGCCTCGGGACTAGCGGACTTGAGCAGTTCTTC. Its protein product is CASSLGTSGLEQFF.

This clonotype was seen more than once but under ten times. The chain carries TRBV20-1 and TRBJ1-3, with D perhaps TRBD1 (6 bases). V shed 6 bases and J shed 1 base, with 16 bases lying between them. The CDR3 loop spans 15 amino acids. The germline CDR1 and CDR2 sequences are DFQATT and SNEGSKA (reference sequence). The CDR3 reads CSATKHRESGNTIYF. CDR3 DNA sequence: TGCAGTGCGACGAAACACAGGGAATCTGGAAACACCATATATTTT.

The chain recombines TRBV7-2 with TRBJ1-2; possibly TRBD1 for D (6 bases). Germline CDR1 reads SGHTA; CDR2 reads FQGNSA. The V gene lost 5 bases and the J gene lost 7 bases, with 23 bases spanning the gap. The CDR3 is made up of 16 amino acids. CDR3 nucleotides: TGTGCCAGCAGCCACCACCCCCGGGACACCTCTTTTGGCTACACCTTC. Translated, it gives CASSHHPRDTSFGYTF.

This chain links TRBV4-1 with TRBJ1-4; D is undetermined. The CDR3 spans 14 residues. Trimming shortened V by 2 bases and J by 2 bases, and 6 bases separated the two germline ends. The germline V gene encodes CDR1 MGHRA and CDR2 YSYEKL. The CDR3 is CASSQLGTNEKLFF. The CDR3 nucleotides are TGCGCCAGCAGCCAACTGGGCACTAATGAAAAACTGTTTTTT.

This clonotype was seen a few times. The V call is TRBV7-9, the J call TRBJ2-1; perhaps D is TRBD1 or TRBD2 (5 bases each). Germline V CDR1 and CDR2: SEHNR, FQNEAQ (reference sequence). The CDR3 runs 16 residues. The germline V and J ends were trimmed by 0 bases and 6 bases, with 15 bases remaining between them. For the CDR3, the DNA is TGTGCCAGCAGCTTAGCGGGCCAGGGAGCCTCCAATGAGCAGTTCTTC. Its translation is CASSLAGQGASNEQFF. Drawing the rest from reference TRBV7-9 and TRBJ2-1, the complete variable domain is DTGVSQNPRHKITKRGQNVTFRCDPISEHNRLYWYRQTLGQGPEFLTYFQNEAQLEKSRLLSDRFSAERPKGSFSTLEIQRTEQGDSAMYLCASSLAGQGASNEQFFGPGTRLTVL.

The table lists this clonotype with a few counts. The rearrangement uses TRBV6-2 or TRBV6-3 and TRBJ2-6; D ambiguous. The length of the CDR3 is 15 residues. CDR1 is MNHEY, CDR2 SVGEGT, per germline. The V end lost 4 bases, the J end lost 0 bases, and 7 bases lay between the germline ends. CDR3 coding DNA: TGTGCCAGCAGTTCCGACCCCTCTGGGGCCAACGTCCTGACTTTC. This codes for CASSSDPSGANVLTF.

V gene TRBV5-1 combines with J gene TRBJ1-2, with a tentative D call TRBD1 (5 bases). The CDR3 runs 14 residues. From germline, CDR1 is SGHRS and CDR2 YFSETQ. Trimming pared 1 base from V and 3 bases from J, leaving 10 bases between. As DNA, the CDR3 is TGCGCCAGCAGCTTGACGGGACGGGACTATGGCTACACCTTC. Translation: CASSLTGRDYGYTF.

The V call is TRBV10-3, the J call TRBJ2-3, with 7 bases matching TRBD2. V shed 7 bases and J 8 bases; nucleotides not matched to a gene: 6. The CDR3 spans 12 residues. Germline V gene sequence: CDR1 ENHRY, CDR2 SYGVKD. The CDR3 DNA reads TGTGCCATCACCCCGGGGGGTACTACGCAGTATTTT. Protein: CAITPGGTTQYF.

The rearrangement joins TRBV20-1 to TRBJ2-4; D perhaps matches TRBD1 (5 bases). In germline, CDR1 is DFQATT, CDR2 SNEGSKA (reference sequence). The CDR3 is 14 amino acids. V dropped 5 bases and J dropped 0 bases, with 11 bases sitting between them. CDR3 sequence (DNA): TGCAGTGCTCAGGGCTTTGTAGCCAAAAACATTCAGTACTTC. Its protein is CSAQGFVAKNIQYF.

The rearrangement uses TRBV7-9 and TRBJ2-7; D may be TRBD1 (6 bases). CDR3 length equals 14 residues. Germline values: CDR1 SEHNR, CDR2 FQNEAQ (reference sequence). Between the trimmed V and J ends, which lost 5 bases and 0 bases, there was a span of 11 bases. The CDR3: CASSLWDTSYEQYF. CDR3 in DNA: TGTGCCAGCAGCCTATGGGACACCTCCTACGAGCAGTACTTC.

V gene TRBV7-9 combines with J gene TRBJ1-2; perhaps TRBD1 as D (5 bases). The CDR3 runs to 16 residues. The germline V gene has CDR1 SEHNR and CDR2 FQNEAQ (reference sequence). The V end was cut by 1 base, the J end by 2 bases, with 14 bases between. In DNA, the CDR3 is TGTGCCAGCAGCTTAGGAGGGGCCGCGGAGAACTATGGCTACACCTTC. Translating it yields CASSLGGAAENYGYTF.

The chain links TRBV7-9 to TRBJ1-3; no firm D call. The CDR3 has 15 residues. Germline V CDR1 and CDR2: SEHNR, FQNEAQ (reference sequence). V lost 1 base to trimming and J lost 0 bases, with 7 bases between them. The CDR3 reads CASSLVAYSGNTIYF. Written as DNA, the CDR3 is TGTGCCAGCAGCTTAGTGGCCTACTCTGGAAACACCATATATTTT.